This TCR beta chain comes out of a study of cytomegalovirus exposure and HLA in healthy donors. Broader study findings: The likely explanation for a cluster of highly shared sequence variants was sequencing artifact.

Primers: 60 Vbeta forward and 13 Jbeta reverse. Sequenced by immunoSEQ multiplex PCR; TCRdb stores in-frame clones only, minus some. The sample has fewer than 95,000 clones; around 77% are singletons. V lost 1 base, J lost 0 bases, and 13 bases lay in between. Germline CDR1 reads SGHAT; CDR2 reads FQNNGV. The CDR3 is made up of 17 amino acids. Comment on this clone: Its antigen is unidentified.

The sequenced material came from PBMCs. The chain has TRBV11-2 and TRBJ1-5, with D possibly being TRBD1 (5 bases). The source is a man aged 30 to 39 in good health and CMV-seronegative. CDR3 loop: CASSLVGGTYSNQPQHF. CDR3 coding DNA: TGTGCCAGCAGCTTAGTTGGCGGGACTTATAGCAATCAGCCCCAGCATTTT.